Sequencing of this T cell receptor beta chain was carried out in a study of blood T cell repertoires in COVID-19. The germline CDR1 and CDR2 sequences are LGHDT and YNNKEL (reference sequence). With 3 bases removed from V and 8 bases from J, the gap between germline ends came to 13 bases. The CDR3 runs to 14 residues. This table comes from immunoSEQ multiplex PCR, and its TCRdb copy is limited to in-frame clones, with some not included. The repertoire holds fewer than 95,000 clones, about 74% seen once, with less than 5% in the top ten. This clone was picked up a small number of times. Different DNA sequences within this sample yield the same CDR3.

This TCR derives from a man in his 70s with COVID-19, enrolled during active disease. V usage is TRBV3-1 (or the pseudogene TRBV3-2) and J usage is TRBJ1-4; a weak D match, TRBD1 (6 bases). The sequenced sample consisted of peripheral blood. The CDR3 here is CASSQGASGEKLFF. In nucleotides, the CDR3 is TGTGCCAGCAGCCAGGGGGCTTCGGGGGAAAAACTGTTTTTT.